This TCR beta chain appears in the sequencing data of a study of T cells in tuberculosis. This table comes from immunoSEQ multiplex PCR, and its TCRdb copy is limited to in-frame clones, with some not included. The data show around 30,000 clones, roughly 93% seen once. The germline V gene encodes CDR1 SGHTA and CDR2 FQGNSA. The CDR3 has 13 residues. Trimming removed 4 bases at V and 6 bases at J, with 10 bases between. The rearrangement joins TRBV7-2 to TRBJ2-1, with D unclear. The sequenced sample consisted of PBMCs. This sequence was found in a donor under 30 with latent tuberculosis or without tuberculosis infection. The CDR3 region has the DNA TGTGCCAGCAGCTCAAGAAACACCAATGAGCAGTTCTTC. Protein sequence: CASSSRNTNEQFF.